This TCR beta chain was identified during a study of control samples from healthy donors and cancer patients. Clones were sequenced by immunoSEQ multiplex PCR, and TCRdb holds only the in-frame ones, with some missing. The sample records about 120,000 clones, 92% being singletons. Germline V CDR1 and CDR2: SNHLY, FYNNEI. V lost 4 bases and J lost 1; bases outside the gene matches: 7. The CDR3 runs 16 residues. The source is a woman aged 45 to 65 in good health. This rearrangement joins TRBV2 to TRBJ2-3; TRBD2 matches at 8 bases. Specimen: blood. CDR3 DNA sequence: TGTGCCAGCAGTGCGCCCGGGGGGGACCGCACAGATACGCAGTATTTT. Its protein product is CASSAPGGDRTDTQYF.